These T cell receptor beta chains were read from a single sample in a study of blood T cell repertoires in COVID-19. The method was immunoSEQ multiplex PCR; TCRdb's version includes in-frame clones alone and lacks a portion of them. This sample carries 150,000 to 200,000 clones, roughly 76% of them seen once, and the ten largest clones take 11%. Sequencing was done on a sample of peripheral blood. Receptor source: a middle-aged woman with COVID-19, enrolled during active disease. Each CDR3 is given with its conserved first and last residue. Each record gives: clone size, J gene, D gene, V gene, CDR3 DNA, CDR3 protein. The D gene is left open where the match is weak. Rows may omit the clone size; those that give it use once, few, many or a size class.

abundance: NA
j_gene: TRBJ2-2
d_gene: TRBD2
v_gene: TRBV24-1
CDR3nt: TGTGCCACCAGAGCGGGAGAGAACACCGGGGAGCTGTTTTTT
CDR3aa: CATRAGENTGELFF

abundance: NA
j_gene: TRBJ2-5
d_gene: TRBD1
v_gene: TRBV11-3
CDR3nt: TGTGCCAGCAGCTCCGGACAGGGGGGATTTAGAGAGACCCAGTACTTC
CDR3aa: CASSSGQGGFRETQYF

abundance: NA
j_gene: TRBJ1-1
d_gene: NA
v_gene: TRBV15
CDR3nt: TGTGCCACCAGCAGAGAAAACAGCATGAACACTGAAGCTTTCTTT
CDR3aa: CATSRENSMNTEAFF

abundance: once
j_gene: TRBJ2-5
d_gene: NA
v_gene: TRBV7-9
CDR3nt: TGTGCCAGCAGCTTCCTAGCCTGGGAGACCCAGTACTTC
CDR3aa: CASSFLAWETQYF

abundance: NA
j_gene: TRBJ1-1
d_gene: TRBD1
v_gene: TRBV5-6
CDR3nt: TGTGCCAGCAGCTTGGGGCCTACAGGGGGCACTGAAGCTTTCTTT
CDR3aa: CASSLGPTGGTEAFF

abundance: NA
j_gene: TRBJ2-2
d_gene: NA
v_gene: TRBV5-4
CDR3nt: TGTGCCAGCGGTAAGAAACGACTGGACAGAACGAACACCGGGGAGCTGTTTTTT
CDR3aa: CASGKKRLDRTNTGELFF

abundance: NA
j_gene: TRBJ1-2
d_gene: TRBD1
v_gene: TRBV30
CDR3nt: TGTGCCTGGAGTCCCGGGACAGGGATGAGCTACACCTTC
CDR3aa: CAWSPGTGMSYTF

abundance: NA
j_gene: TRBJ2-1
d_gene: NA
v_gene: TRBV7-9
CDR3nt: TGTGCCAGCAGCCCAGAAGACAATGAGCAGTTCTTC
CDR3aa: CASSPEDNEQFF

abundance: NA
j_gene: TRBJ1-1
d_gene: NA
v_gene: TRBV6-6
CDR3nt: TGTGCCTGTGCGGGGGGGACTGAAGCTTTCTTT
CDR3aa: CACAGGTEAFF

abundance: few
j_gene: TRBJ2-5
d_gene: TRBD2
v_gene: TRBV5-4
CDR3nt: TGTGCCAGCAGCTTGTGGGGGCTAGCGGGCCTGGGGCACCAAGAGACCCAGTACTTC
CDR3aa: CASSLWGLAGLGHQETQYF

abundance: NA
j_gene: TRBJ2-3
d_gene: NA
v_gene: TRBV21-1
CDR3nt: TGTGCCAGCACTAATGGGGCGGGAGGTTTAGTCGTAGATACGCAGTATTTT
CDR3aa: CASTNGAGGLVVDTQYF

abundance: NA
j_gene: TRBJ1-4
d_gene: NA
v_gene: TRBV10-3
CDR3nt: TGTGCCATCAGTGAGTCAGAAGGGGTTGAAAAACTGTTTTTT
CDR3aa: CAISESEGVEKLFF

abundance: NA
j_gene: TRBJ1-2
d_gene: NA
v_gene: TRBV1
CDR3nt: TGCACCACTCTTAACTATGGCTACACCTTC
CDR3aa: CTTLNYGYTF

abundance: NA
j_gene: TRBJ1-5
d_gene: NA
v_gene: TRBV3-1/TRBV3-2
CDR3nt: TGTGCCAGCAGCCTAAGGGGGTTTAATCAGCCCCAGCATTTT
CDR3aa: CASSLRGFNQPQHF

abundance: NA
j_gene: TRBJ1-4
d_gene: NA
v_gene: TRBV5-4
CDR3nt: TGTGCCAGCAGCGCGGACAGTTTCAATGAAAAACTGTTTTTT
CDR3aa: CASSADSFNEKLFF

abundance: NA
j_gene: TRBJ1-1
d_gene: NA
v_gene: TRBV2
CDR3nt: TGTGCCAGCAGTGGGTGGCAGGGGAACACTGAAGCTTTCTTT
CDR3aa: CASSGWQGNTEAFF

abundance: NA
j_gene: TRBJ1-2
d_gene: TRBD1
v_gene: TRBV6-2/TRBV6-3
CDR3nt: TGTGCCAGCAGCGCCAATCGAGACAGGGGGCGTTTGGCTGGCTACACCTTC
CDR3aa: CASSANRDRGRLAGYTF

abundance: NA
j_gene: TRBJ2-5
d_gene: NA
v_gene: TRBV2
CDR3nt: TGTGCCAGCAGTGAAACAGGGTGGGGGGAGACCCAGTACTTC
CDR3aa: CASSETGWGETQYF

abundance: NA
j_gene: TRBJ2-7
d_gene: TRBD2
v_gene: TRBV7-9
CDR3nt: TGTGCCAGCAGCTTGACGGGAGGAAGCGGGTACTACGAGCAGTACTTC
CDR3aa: CASSLTGGSGYYEQYF

abundance: NA
j_gene: TRBJ2-2
d_gene: TRBD1
v_gene: TRBV9
CDR3nt: TGTGCCAGCAGCGCCCCCCTAGGTGGGACAGGAATAACCGGGGAGCTGTTTTTT
CDR3aa: CASSAPLGGTGITGELFF

abundance: once
j_gene: TRBJ2-3
d_gene: TRBD2
v_gene: TRBV2
CDR3nt: TGTGCCAGCAGTGAAGGGCTGGACAGCCTAGCGGGAGCCACAGATACGCAGTATTTT
CDR3aa: CASSEGLDSLAGATDTQYF

abundance: NA
j_gene: TRBJ2-1
d_gene: NA
v_gene: TRBV6-5
CDR3nt: TGTGCCAGCAGTTCCGCGGGTAGCACCAATGAGCAGTTCTTC
CDR3aa: CASSSAGSTNEQFF

abundance: NA
j_gene: TRBJ2-1
d_gene: TRBD2
v_gene: TRBV28
CDR3nt: TGTGCCAGCAGTTTCGGCGGGAGAGGCTCCTACAATGAGCAGTTCTTC
CDR3aa: CASSFGGRGSYNEQFF

abundance: NA
j_gene: TRBJ2-3
d_gene: NA
v_gene: TRBV11-2
CDR3nt: TGTGCCAGCAGCTCGAAGGCCGGGGGATCCACAGATACGCAGTATTTT
CDR3aa: CASSSKAGGSTDTQYF

abundance: NA
j_gene: TRBJ2-7
d_gene: NA
v_gene: TRBV7-9
CDR3nt: TGTGCCAGCAGCTTTGCGGGCTCCTACGAGCAGTACTTC
CDR3aa: CASSFAGSYEQYF

abundance: NA
j_gene: TRBJ1-6
d_gene: TRBD1
v_gene: TRBV19
CDR3nt: TGTGCCAGTAGTATTGGGACAGTGAGGCGCTCACCCCTCCACTTT
CDR3aa: CASSIGTVRRSPLHF

abundance: NA
j_gene: TRBJ2-7
d_gene: TRBD2
v_gene: TRBV4-1
CDR3nt: TGCGCCAGCAGCACTACTAGCGGGAGGGGCTACGAGCAGTACTTC
CDR3aa: CASSTTSGRGYEQYF

abundance: NA
j_gene: TRBJ2-1
d_gene: TRBD2
v_gene: TRBV28
CDR3nt: TGTGCCAGCAGTTTATGGGGTAGCGGGAAGGCCAGTGGTGAGCAGTTCTTC
CDR3aa: CASSLWGSGKASGEQFF

abundance: NA
j_gene: TRBJ1-6
d_gene: NA
v_gene: TRBV19
CDR3nt: TGTGCCAGTAGTAGGGCATCAGGGAATTCACCCCTCCACTTT
CDR3aa: CASSRASGNSPLHF

abundance: NA
j_gene: TRBJ2-6
d_gene: NA
v_gene: TRBV28
CDR3nt: TGTGCCAGCAGTCCGGGGTCCTTACGGGCCAACGTCCTGACTTTC
CDR3aa: CASSPGSLRANVLTF

abundance: NA
j_gene: TRBJ2-3
d_gene: TRBD1
v_gene: TRBV14
CDR3nt: TGTGCCAGCAGATATAGACAGGGTAGTTCAGATACGCAGTATTTT
CDR3aa: CASRYRQGSSDTQYF

abundance: NA
j_gene: TRBJ2-1
d_gene: NA
v_gene: TRBV6-1
CDR3nt: TGTGCCAGCAGTTATGGACAGAGCAATGAGCAGTTCTTC
CDR3aa: CASSYGQSNEQFF

abundance: few
j_gene: TRBJ2-1
d_gene: TRBD1
v_gene: TRBV15
CDR3nt: TGTGCCACCAGCAGAGAGAGACAGGGCTTAAATGAGCAGTTCTTC
CDR3aa: CATSRERQGLNEQFF

abundance: NA
j_gene: TRBJ2-3
d_gene: NA
v_gene: TRBV28
CDR3nt: TGTGCCAGCAGTTTATGGGCAGGGGAATATTCGGATACGCAGTATTTT
CDR3aa: CASSLWAGEYSDTQYF

abundance: NA
j_gene: TRBJ2-5
d_gene: TRBD2
v_gene: TRBV12-3/TRBV12-4
CDR3nt: TGTGCCAGCGGGATAGGAGGGGAGGGGACCCAGTACTTC
CDR3aa: CASGIGGEGTQYF

abundance: NA
j_gene: TRBJ1-6
d_gene: NA
v_gene: TRBV6-1
CDR3nt: TGTGCCAGCAGTGAAGCGGGGGCTAGCTCCTATAATTCACCCCTCCACTTT
CDR3aa: CASSEAGASSYNSPLHF

abundance: NA
j_gene: TRBJ1-1
d_gene: TRBD1
v_gene: TRBV18
CDR3nt: TGTGCCAGCTCACCCGACAGGGGGAACACTGAAGCTTTCTTT
CDR3aa: CASSPDRGNTEAFF

abundance: NA
j_gene: TRBJ2-5
d_gene: TRBD1
v_gene: TRBV12-5
CDR3nt: TGTGCTAGTGGTGTAAACAGGGGGACCCAAGAGACCCAGTACTTC
CDR3aa: CASGVNRGTQETQYF

abundance: NA
j_gene: TRBJ2-5
d_gene: TRBD2
v_gene: TRBV19
CDR3nt: TGTGCCAGTAGTACGGCCCGACTAGCGGGGGGGATTCGCCAAGAGACCCAGTACTTC
CDR3aa: CASSTARLAGGIRQETQYF

abundance: NA
j_gene: TRBJ2-7
d_gene: TRBD2
v_gene: TRBV7-2
CDR3nt: TGTGCCAGCAGCTACGTGAGCGGGAGGATTCTCTTC
CDR3aa: CASSYVSGRILF

abundance: NA
j_gene: TRBJ2-3
d_gene: NA
v_gene: TRBV13
CDR3nt: TGTGCCAGCAGCACCTCGCAGACAGATACGCAGTATTTT
CDR3aa: CASSTSQTDTQYF